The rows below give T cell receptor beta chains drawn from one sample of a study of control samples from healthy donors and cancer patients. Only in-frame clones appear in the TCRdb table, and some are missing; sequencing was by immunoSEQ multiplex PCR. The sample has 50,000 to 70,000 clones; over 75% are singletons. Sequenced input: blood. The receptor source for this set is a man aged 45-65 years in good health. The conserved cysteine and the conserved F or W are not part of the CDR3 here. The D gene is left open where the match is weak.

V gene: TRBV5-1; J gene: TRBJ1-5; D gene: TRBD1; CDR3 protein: ASSMGQGGNQPQH
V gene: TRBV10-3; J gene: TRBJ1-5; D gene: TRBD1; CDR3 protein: AISETGAQPQH
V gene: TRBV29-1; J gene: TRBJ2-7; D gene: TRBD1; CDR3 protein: SVGIGQGADRQY
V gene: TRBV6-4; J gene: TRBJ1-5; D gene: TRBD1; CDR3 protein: ASRQQGSSNQPQH
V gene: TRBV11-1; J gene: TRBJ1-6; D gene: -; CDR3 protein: ASSPDEGGRSPLH
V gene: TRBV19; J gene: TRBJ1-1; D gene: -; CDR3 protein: ASRIGAFTEAF
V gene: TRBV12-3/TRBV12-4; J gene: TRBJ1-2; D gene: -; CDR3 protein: ASTSQGYGYT
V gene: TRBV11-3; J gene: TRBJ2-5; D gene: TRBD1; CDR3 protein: ASSKTGEGETQY
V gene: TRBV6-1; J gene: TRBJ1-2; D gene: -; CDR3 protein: ASSVDDPKLNYGYT
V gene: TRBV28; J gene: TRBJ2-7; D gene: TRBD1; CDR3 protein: ASTWQGAREQY
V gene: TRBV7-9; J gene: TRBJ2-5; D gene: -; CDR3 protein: ASSPDGRETQY
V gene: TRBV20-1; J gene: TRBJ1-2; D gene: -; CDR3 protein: SARNYGYT
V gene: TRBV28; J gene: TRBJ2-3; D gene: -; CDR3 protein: ASNETPGVADTQY
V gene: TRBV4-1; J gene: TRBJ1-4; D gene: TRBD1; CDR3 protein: ASSRGTGTEGEKLF
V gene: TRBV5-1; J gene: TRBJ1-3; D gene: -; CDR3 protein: ASSPSTVGTSGNTIY
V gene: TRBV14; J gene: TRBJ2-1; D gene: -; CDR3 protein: ASSQDWSEQF
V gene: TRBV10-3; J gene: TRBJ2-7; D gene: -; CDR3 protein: AISGTGTDREQY
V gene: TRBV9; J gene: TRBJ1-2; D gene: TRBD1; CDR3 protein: ASSEGQGAGGYT
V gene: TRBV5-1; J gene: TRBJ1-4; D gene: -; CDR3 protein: ASSLDRVNEKLF
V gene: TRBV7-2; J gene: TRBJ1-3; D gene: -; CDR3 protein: ASSLGSGNTIY
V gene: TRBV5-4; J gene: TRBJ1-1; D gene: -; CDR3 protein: ASSLGGGTEAF